The clone carrying this T cell receptor beta chain was seen a single time. Its antigen is currently unknown. Assay used: immunoSEQ multiplex PCR; TCRdb lists only in-frame clones, some missing. The table shows 150,000 to 200,000 clones, with about 96% occurring only once. The data were obtained in a study of cytomegalovirus exposure and HLA in healthy donors. CDR1 and CDR2 from the germline V gene are SGHVS and FNYEAQ. CDR3 length: 17 amino acids. The V and J ends lost 5 bases and 0 bases, in that order; junction bases with no gene match: 7. Donors were drawn from the approximately 120-subject validation cohort, separate from the approximately 640-subject first cohort. Findings and caveats of the study: The authors enumerated over 150 TCR beta chains as linked to cytomegalovirus. The tendency of first-cohort TCR clusters to co-occur in the approximately 110 validation repertoires was identified by a subsequent analysis. It was confirmed in vitro that three of the CMV-associated chains were specific for CMV antigens.

The chain is built from TRBV7-6 and TRBJ2-1, with 10 positions matching TRBD2. The sequenced sample was PBMCs. The sequence was obtained from a woman younger than 30 in good health and CMV-seronegative. Written as DNA, the CDR3 is TGTGCCAGCAGCCGCTATAGCGGGGGGCTCTCCTACAATGAGCAGTTCTTC. Protein product: CASSRYSGGLSYNEQFF.